These T cell receptor beta chains were read from a single sample in a study of T-cell reconstitution after alpha-beta-depleted transplantation in children. TCRdb processed the PCR reads anew with MiXCR; each CDR3 protein has one entry. Among over 400,000 distinct CDR3 sequences listed, around two fifths were seen once. The source was PBMCs, collected before TCRalphabeta/CD19-depleted stem cell transplant. These receptors were taken from a girl under 10 years old with aplastic anemia, due to receive a stem cell transplant. The CDR3 runs from the conserved cysteine through the conserved F or W. A D gene is named only where the DNA matches it firmly. Rows give clone size only sometimes, using once, few, many, or a class for an expanded clone.

TRBJ1-5,-,-,TRBV6-1,TGTGCCAGCAGATCAGGGTACCAGCCCCAGCATTTT,CASRSGYQPQHF
TRBJ1-1,-,TRBD1,TRBV5-8,TGTGCCAGCAGCTTGGGGCCACAGGGGGTCAGTACTGAAGCTTTCTTT,CASSLGPQGVSTEAFF
TRBJ2-7,many,-,TRBV5-1,TGCGCCAGCAGCTTGGAGATGGGGCTGTACTACGAGCAGTACTTC,CASSLEMGLYYEQYF
TRBJ2-2,-,-,TRBV7-7,TGTGCCAGCAGCTTAGACTACGGCCCCGGGGAGCTGTTTTTT,CASSLDYGPGELFF
TRBJ2-2,many,TRBD2,TRBV29-1,TGCAGCGTTGCAGGCGGGAGAGGAACCGGGGAGCTGTTTTTT,CSVAGGRGTGELFF
TRBJ2-1,few,-,TRBV14,TGTGCCAGCAGCCATAAACCCGGAACAGGATTCTCCTACAATGAGCAGTTCTTC,CASSHKPGTGFSYNEQFF
TRBJ1-5,many,-,TRBV20-1,TGCAGTGCGATGGGGAGGGGATCTCAGCCCCAGCATTTT,CSAMGRGSQPQHF
TRBJ2-7,few,-,TRBV18,TGTGCCAGCTCCCCGGGGGCCGAGCAGTACTTC,CASSPGAEQYF
TRBJ1-2,-,-,TRBV21-1,TGTGCCAGCAGCAAAGAACAGGGTCTTGGCTATGACTACACCTTC,CASSKEQGLGYDYTF
TRBJ1-1,-,-,TRBV19,TGTGCCAGTAGCCTTGGGAGGGGGGGCCTGAACACTGAAGCTTTCTTT,CASSLGRGGLNTEAFF
TRBJ2-1,medium-sized,-,TRBV12-3/TRBV12-4,TGTGCCAGCAGGCCGGGACGCTCCTACAATGAGCAGTTCTTC,CASRPGRSYNEQFF
TRBJ1-3,-,-,TRBV5-1,TGCGCCAGCAGCTTAGACCTCTTCTCTGGAAACACCATATATTTT,CASSLDLFSGNTIYF
TRBJ2-7,few,-,TRBV12-3/TRBV12-4,TGTGCCAGCACGTCGGGAAACTCCTACGAGCAGTACTTC,CASTSGNSYEQYF
TRBJ2-7,once,-,TRBV15,TGTGCCACCAGCAGGTCTCAAGCCTACGAGCAGTACTTC,CATSRSQAYEQYF
TRBJ2-7,-,-,TRBV20-1,TGCAGTGCTAGTCGGGAGAGCTCCTACGAGCAGTACTTC,CSASRESSYEQYF
TRBJ1-1,many,-,TRBV25-1,TGTGCCAGCCAGGGAGGGGCTGAAGCTTTCTTT,CASQGGAEAFF
TRBJ2-1,-,TRBD2,TRBV5-8,TGTGCCAGCAGCTCGACCGGGACTAGCGGGAGTTTAAATGAGCAGTTCTTC,CASSSTGTSGSLNEQFF